The 26 T cell receptor beta chains given below trace back to one sample, sequenced in a study of T cell responses to AZD1222 COVID-19 vaccine. Here immunoSEQ multiplex PCR was the method, and the copy in TCRdb shows in-frame clones only, minus some. The sample has 55,000 to 80,000 clones, roughly nine tenths seen once. The sequencing used peripheral blood, collected 28 days after the second AZD1222 dose. The receptors were sampled from an adult who received the AZD1222 COVID-19 vaccine.

The chain couples TRBV28 to TRBJ1-4; no definite D call. V dropped 7 bases and J dropped 3 bases, with 15 bases sitting between them. This CDR3 comprises 15 residues. CDR1 is MDHEN and CDR2 is SYDVKM in the germline V gene. In DNA form, the CDR3 reads TGTGCCAGCACCTCTCCCCGAGGCCCTAATGAAAAACTGTTTTTT. Its protein is CASTSPRGPNEKLFF.

J is TRBJ1-2 and V is TRBV6-5; possible D gene TRBD1, 5 bases. V shed 0 bases and J shed 8 bases, with 16 bases lying between them. Germline-derived CDR1 and CDR2 are MNHEY and SVGAGI. The CDR3 contains 15 residues. The CDR3 loop reads CASSYSGRRRDGYTF. The CDR3 DNA reads TGTGCCAGCAGTTACTCCGGACGGCGGCGGGACGGCTACACCTTC.

The chain combines TRBV19 with TRBJ1-1, with 8 bases lining up with TRBD1. The CDR3 runs to 14 residues. V gave up 5 bases and J gave up 5 bases; unmatched junction bases: 7. CDR1 LNHDA and CDR2 SQIVND come from the germline V gene (reference sequence). DNA for the CDR3: TGTGCCAGTAGTCCCGACAGGGGAGAGACTGAAGCTTTCTTT. This codes for CASSPDRGETEAFF.

The DNA of the CDR3 is TGCGCCAGCAGCTTGGGGGAACTAGCGGGAGTGATCTACGAGCAGTACTTC. It encodes CASSLGELAGVIYEQYF. This rearrangement joins TRBV5-1 to TRBJ2-7; 11 bases are shared with TRBD2. Germline V gene lookup returns CDR1 SGHRS and CDR2 YFSETQ. Trimming at V came to 0 bases and at J to 3 bases, leaving 8 bases not matched to a gene. The CDR3 runs 17 residues.

V is TRBV20-1 and J is TRBJ1-2; the D gene is possibly TRBD1 (6 bases). In germline, CDR1 is DFQATT, CDR2 SNEGSKA (reference sequence). Trimming cost V 4 bases and J 9 bases, with 12 bases left between them. The CDR3 loop spans 11 amino acids. The CDR3 DNA reads TGCAGTGCTACGGCCGGACAGAGCTACACCTTC. It codes for CSATAGQSYTF.

The rearrangement joins TRBV20-1 to TRBJ2-7, with no clear D. The CDR3 length is 11 residues. The V gene's germline CDR1 is DFQATT and CDR2 SNEGSKA (reference sequence). Between the trimmed V and J ends, which lost 8 bases and 7 bases, there was a span of 15 bases. The CDR3, as DNA: TGCAGTCCGATAGAGCCTGGAGAGCAGTACTTC. As protein: CSPIEPGEQYF.

The chain combines TRBV6-5 with TRBJ1-2; TRBD1 agrees at 8 bases. The CDR3 consists of 16 residues. The germline gives CDR1 MNHEY, CDR2 SVGAGI. After removal of 0 bases from V and 8 bases from J, the junction contained 11 bases not matched to a gene. The CDR3 nucleotides read TGTGCCAGCAGTTACTCGAGAGGGACAGGTCAATGGGGCTACACCTTC. Its protein is CASSYSRGTGQWGYTF.

The rearrangement joins TRBV19 to TRBJ2-1; 12 bases line up with TRBD2. V dropped 10 bases and J dropped 7; count of bases not matched to a gene: 8. Germline V gene lookup returns CDR1 LNHDA and CDR2 SQIVND (reference sequence). The CDR3 consists of 14 residues. CDR3 coding DNA: TGTGCCACAAGACTAGCGGGAGTAAGGAATGAGCAGTTCTTC. This gives the protein CATRLAGVRNEQFF.

The V and J genes are TRBV5-1 and TRBJ2-7; TRBD2 matches 7 bases. V was pared by 5 bases and J by 4 bases, with 9 bases of the junction left unmatched. The CDR3 consists of 14 residues. Germline V gene lookup returns CDR1 SGHRS and CDR2 YFSETQ. CDR3 sequence: CASRVAGEGYEQYF. CDR3 DNA sequence: TGCGCCAGCAGAGTTGCGGGAGAAGGGTACGAGCAGTACTTC.

This clone was observed a single time. The chain recombines TRBV28 with TRBJ2-7; weak D call: TRBD2 (6 bases). V was clipped by 5 bases and J by 7 bases, with 24 bases between them. Per the germline V gene, CDR1 is MDHEN and CDR2 is SYDVKM. The CDR3 loop spans 16 amino acids. The CDR3 reads CASSETRGLGLSEQYF. As DNA, the CDR3 is TGTGCCAGCAGTGAAACACGGGGACTGGGCCTGTCTGAGCAGTACTTC.

This clone has only one observation. The V gene is TRBV27, the J gene TRBJ2-7; D gene uncertain. V lost 2 bases, J lost 3 bases, and 14 bases lay in between. The CDR3 is 15 residues long. Germline V gene sequence: CDR1 MNHEY, CDR2 SMNVEV (reference sequence). Here the CDR3 reads CASSLESGVGYEQYF. In DNA form, the CDR3 reads TGTGCCAGCAGTTTAGAATCAGGAGTGGGCTACGAGCAGTACTTC.

V and J are TRBV4-1 and TRBJ2-1, with D hard to call. With 6 bases removed from V and 5 bases from J, the gap between germline ends came to 5 bases. This CDR3 is built from 11 residues. The germline gives CDR1 MGHRA, CDR2 YSYEKL. The CDR3 here is CASRFNNEQFF. CDR3 in DNA: TGCGCCAGCAGATTTAACAATGAGCAGTTCTTC.

This clone has a single count. The V and J genes are TRBV4-1 and TRBJ2-7, with TRBD1 matching over 11 bases. Trimming removed 3 bases from V and 2 bases from J; junction bases left unmatched: 3. Germline-derived CDR1 and CDR2 are MGHRA and YSYEKL. There are 15 residues in the CDR3. As DNA, the CDR3 is TGCGCCAGCAGCCATACGGGACAGGGGGCCTACGAGCAGTACTTC. This encodes CASSHTGQGAYEQYF.

The J gene is TRBJ1-2, the V gene TRBV28, with D possibly TRBD1 on 5 matching bases. Germline-derived CDR1 and CDR2 are MDHEN and SYDVKM. V was shortened by 1 base and J by 7 bases, with 16 bases between the two germline ends. CDR3 length: 15 amino acids. CDR3 sequence reads: CASSLYGVGRGGYTF. In DNA form, the CDR3 reads TGTGCCAGCAGTTTATATGGGGTTGGGAGGGGTGGCTACACCTTC.

Remarks on this clone: Compared with germline, one end of the junction differs, possibly owing to a read error. The chain is built from TRBV2 and TRBJ1-2, with a possible D match to TRBD1 (5 bases). The germline V gene encodes CDR1 SNHLY and CDR2 FYNNEI. There are 12 residues in the CDR3. CDR3 in DNA: TGTGCCAGCAGGGAAGGGGCCTATGGCTACACCTTC. Its translation: CASREGAYGYTF.

The gene calls are TRBV5-4 and TRBJ2-7; 14 nucleotides align to TRBD2. Trimming took 4 bases from V and 6 from J; bases not matched to a gene: 3. There are 14 residues in the CDR3. CDR1 and CDR2 (germline): SGHNT, YYREEE (reference sequence). This chain's CDR3 is CASSQGLAGVEQYF. The CDR3 DNA sequence: TGTGCCAGCAGCCAGGGACTAGCGGGAGTCGAGCAGTACTTC.

This clone was recorded only once. The V gene is TRBV28, the J gene TRBJ2-7; D perhaps matches TRBD2 (7 bases). The V end lost 2 bases, the J end lost 5 bases, and 16 bases lay between the germline ends. CDR3 length: 15 amino acids. Looked up from germline, CDR1 is MDHEN and CDR2 is SYDVKM. The DNA of the CDR3 is TGTGCCAGCAGTTTAGGGGGGGCAAATGAGGACGAGCAGTACTTC. Protein product: CASSLGGANEDEQYF.

This chain links TRBV29-1 with TRBJ1-2; D not certain. V shed 7 bases and J shed 3 bases, with 15 bases lying between them. Looked up from germline, CDR1 is SQVTM and CDR2 is ANQGSEA. This CDR3 comprises 13 residues. CDR3 in DNA: TGCAGCGCCGATAGTCTCGGGGACTATGGCTACACCTTC. Protein product: CSADSLGDYGYTF.

This clone was seen a few times. The chain couples TRBV20-1 to TRBJ2-7; tentative D call: TRBD2 (6 bases). The length of the CDR3 is 11 residues. CDR1 is DFQATT, CDR2 SNEGSKA, per germline (reference sequence). Trimming removed 3 bases at V and 3 bases at J, with 6 bases between. The CDR3 coding sequence is TGCAGTGCTAGGGGGGGCTACGAGCAGTACTTC. This encodes CSARGGYEQYF.

The rearrangement joins TRBV27 to TRBJ2-7, with a possible D match to TRBD1 (6 bases). Deletions cut 6 bases from V and 0 bases from J, with 15 bases between. The CDR3 is 15 amino acids. CDR1 is MNHEY, CDR2 SMNVEV, per germline (reference sequence). The chain's CDR3 is CASRKNRDNSYEQYF. The CDR3 region has the DNA TGTGCCAGCAGAAAAAACCGGGACAACTCCTACGAGCAGTACTTC.

The V and J genes are TRBV12-5 and TRBJ2-1; 11 bases agree with TRBD2. CDR3 length: 18 amino acids. V lost 1 base and J lost 4; bases outside the gene matches: 9. Germline assignment: CDR1 LGHNT and CDR2 FRNRAP. This chain's CDR3 is CASGLAPRLAGRYNEQFF. The CDR3 nucleotides read TGTGCTAGTGGTTTGGCCCCCAGACTAGCGGGAAGGTACAATGAGCAGTTCTTC. The whole variable domain, filled in from reference TRBV12-5 and TRBJ2-1, reads DARVTQTPRHKVTEMGQEVTMRCQPILGHNTVFWYRQTMMQGLELLAYFRNRAPLDDSGMPKDRFSAEMPDATLATLKIQPSEPRDSAVYFCASGLAPRLAGRYNEQFFGPGTRLTVL.

The rearrangement uses TRBV29-1 and TRBJ2-3; D is unresolved. The germline V gene has CDR1 SQVTM and CDR2 ANQGSEA. The ends were cut back, 0 bases at V and 6 bases at J, with 13 bases in the middle. The CDR3 is 14 residues long. The CDR3 loop is CSVEDTEWLDTQYF. CDR3 nucleotide sequence: TGCAGCGTTGAAGATACAGAGTGGTTGGATACGCAGTATTTT.

This chain connects TRBV6-4 to TRBJ2-4; 10 nucleotides match TRBD1. The CDR3 length is 15 residues. CDR1 is MRHNA and CDR2 is SNTAGT in the germline V gene. Unmatched junction bases numbered 9, after V lost 5 bases and J lost 8 bases. CDR3 DNA sequence: TGTGCCAGCAGTCCCGGGACAGGGGAGTTAGACATTCAGTACTTC. Residues: CASSPGTGELDIQYF.

The V gene is TRBV5-8, the J gene TRBJ1-2; 7 nucleotides match TRBD1. V was pared by 4 bases and J by 5 bases, with 11 bases of the junction left unmatched. Germline assignment: CDR1 SGHTS and CDR2 YDEGEE. There are 15 residues in the CDR3. CDR3 in amino acids: CASSPGEGTAYGYTF. For the CDR3, the DNA is TGTGCCAGCAGCCCGGGGGAAGGGACAGCGTATGGCTACACCTTC.

The V gene is TRBV5-6, the J gene TRBJ1-5; 8 nucleotides agree with TRBD1. Looked up from germline, CDR1 is SGHDT and CDR2 is YYEEEE. The CDR3 has 18 amino acids. V gave up 3 bases and J gave up 2 bases; unmatched junction bases: 13. CDR3 protein: CASSWGADRGMGNQPQHF. The CDR3 DNA is TGTGCCAGCAGCTGGGGGGCCGACAGGGGAATGGGCAATCAGCCCCAGCATTTT.

V and J are TRBV10-2 and TRBJ1-1; D is ambiguous. Trimming removed 6 bases from V and 5 bases from J, with 13 bases in between. The germline V gene has CDR1 WSHSY and CDR2 SAAADI. This CDR3 has 13 residues. The CDR3 DNA reads TGCGCCAGCAGGGAGGGATATGGGACTGAAGCTTTCTTT. It encodes CASREGYGTEAFF.